This TCR beta chain originates from a study of blood T cell repertoires in COVID-19 (dated by TCRdb to 2018 to 2020). Broadly, across the study: Samples from collaborators originated in the United States, Italy and Spain and spanned both the acute and convalescent phases of COVID-19. The material from the prospective study consisted of cDNA or gDNA derived from T cells, B-cell-depleted T cells, or PBMCs. Subjects who had been exposed to COVID-19, were actively infected with it, or had recovered from it provided the deeply sampled blood TCRbeta repertoires that made up the dataset. The repertoires were made available in a free public database intended to serve as a resource for research on the immune response to SARS-CoV-2. The samples were drawn from two sources: the first 160 participants of the ongoing ImmuneRACE study, and 1,200 or so subjects contributed by 6 global collaborators. Nearly every sample came with metadata listing a de-identified subject ID, COVID-19 status, age in years and sex. Where available, HLA class I and class II types were taken from metadata supplied by the sample provider and were not determined by assay-based typing.

In the germline V gene, CDR1 corresponds to MGHRA and CDR2 to YSYEKL. V and J are truncated by 2 bases and 1 base respectively, leaving an intervening sequence of 15 bases. There are 16 amino acids in the CDR3, from cysteine to phenylalanine inclusive. Only the CDR3 part of the read is kept: 48 bases, read in frame from the first base. Participants in the prospective study were aged about 18 to 95 years, lived in some 24 United States geographic areas, and enrolled through a virtual design. Cohort assignment in the prospective study relied on participant-reported clinical history from a screening survey and a study questionnaire. For ImmuneRACE Cohort 3, a participant was defined as recovered based on two consecutive negative NP/OP PCR tests, clearance by a healthcare professional, or resolution of symptoms. Each participant in the prospective study had whole blood, serum and a nasopharyngeal or oropharyngeal swab collected by mobile phlebotomists. Additional blood draws and questionnaires over a roughly two-month period could optionally be provided by prospective study participants. Before DNA extraction, prospective study blood samples were shipped either frozen or at room temperature.

TCRbeta CDR3 regions were amplified from genomic DNA using the immunoSEQ Assay, a bias-controlled multiplex PCR. The original methods were these. Within the assay, amplification of reference gene primers was used to estimate how many nucleated cells each sample contained. Sequence reads were collapsed and filtered to measure the absolute abundance of every unique TCRbeta CDR3 rearrangement. For each sample, productive Simpson clonality was calculated as the square root of Simpson's diversity index over productive rearrangements. This is the immuneACCESS table as TCRdb keeps it, with only in-frame sequences that have V and J called. A part of the clones is gone; compared with another copy, unresolved V genes explain less than half, and the rest is unexplained. Clone size and V and J calls were adopted from that table, with D and trimming inferred from the DNA. This sample holds 350,000 to 400,000 clones; more than 70% were observed only once. Roughly 1.2% of the sample comes from the top ten.

Note on this clone: This receptor's antigen is unknown. No quality values exist for individual bases; no much larger clone is one base distant.

Here is what the overall study found, with its caveats: The quantity of clinical and demographic metadata differed by source and by participant and was supplied without curation.

The TCR originated in a woman between 18 and 29 years old who had recovered from COVID-19. The sequencing input was PBMCs or T cells enriched from blood (not recorded which). This receptor chain uses TRBV4-1 and TRBJ2-7, with a weak D call of TRBD1 (6 bases match). In nucleotides, the sequence is TGCGCCAGCAGCCAAAGTAGTTCGGACAGTTCCTACGAGCAGTACTTC. This gives the protein CASSQSSSDSSYEQYF.